Listed below are T cell receptor beta chains from one sample, sequenced in a study of OX40 agonist ivuxolimab in advanced cancers. Some clones are missing from TCRdb's copy, which holds only in-frame ones; the method was immunoSEQ multiplex PCR. This sample has approximately 43,000 clones, with approximately 87% found just once. The sample consisted of CD4+ or CD8+ T cells sorted from blood, taken in a trial of the OX40 agonist ivuxolimab. The receptors were gathered from an adult with an advanced solid tumor such as melanoma, head and neck, liver or kidney cancer. The CDR3 runs from the conserved cysteine through the conserved F or W. A D gene is named only where the DNA matches it firmly. A clone size is listed for some rows: how often the clone was seen (once, few, many), or a class if it is expanded.

>-|TRBD1|TRBV5-4|TRBJ2-2
CASSTGDRTGELFF
TGTGCCAGCAGCACAGGGGATAGGACCGGGGAGCTGTTTTTT
>-|-|TRBV20-1|TRBJ2-7
CSARDPQGGGF
TGCAGTGCTAGAGATCCCCAGGGCGGAGGCTTC
>-|TRBD1|TRBV6-5|TRBJ1-2
CASSYSTGGDGYTF
TGTGCCAGCAGTTACTCCACAGGGGGCGATGGCTACACCTTC
>-|-|TRBV28|TRBJ2-5
CASLDSFQETQYF
TGTGCCAGCTTAGACAGTTTTCAAGAGACCCAGTACTTC
>-|TRBD1|TRBV29-1|TRBJ2-4
CSACFRDRGRNIQYF
TGCAGCGCCTGCTTCCGGGACAGGGGGCGAAACATTCAGTACTTC
>few|-|TRBV6-1|TRBJ2-3
CASSAGYGNTQYF
TGTGCCAGCAGCGCGGGATACGGAAATACGCAGTATTTT
>-|-|TRBV6-5|TRBJ1-4
CASKDLTNEKLFF
TGTGCCAGCAAGGACTTAACTAATGAAAAACTGTTTTTT
>-|TRBD2|TRBV25-1|TRBJ2-1
CASSDRRLAGGYNEQFF
TGTGCCAGCAGTGACAGAAGACTAGCGGGAGGCTACAATGAGCAGTTCTTC
>-|-|TRBV15|TRBJ1-1
CATSREEEAEAFF
TGTGCCACCAGCAGAGAAGAGGAGGCTGAAGCTTTCTTT
>few|-|TRBV2|TRBJ2-3
CASSPALGGTDTQYF
TGTGCCAGCAGTCCTGCGTTGGGCGGCACAGATACGCAGTATTTT
>-|TRBD1|TRBV5-8|TRBJ1-6
CASSFGTANSPLHF
TGTGCCAGCAGCTTTGGGACAGCGAATTCACCCCTCCACTTT
>-|TRBD2|TRBV28|TRBJ2-7
CASRTSGAYEQYF
TGTGCCAGCCGGACTAGCGGAGCCTACGAGCAGTACTTC
>-|-|TRBV21-1|TRBJ1-2
CASSKKGDRRYGYTF
TGTGCCAGCAGCAAAAAAGGAGACAGGCGCTATGGCTACACCTTC
>-|-|TRBV18|TRBJ2-3
CASSPLNFDTDTQYF
TGTGCCAGCTCACCACTGAATTTTGACACAGATACGCAGTATTTT
>-|-|TRBV10-3|TRBJ1-1
CAISESGEEAFF
TGTGCCATCAGTGAGTCTGGGGAAGAAGCTTTCTTT
>-|-|TRBV21-1|TRBJ2-7
CAPQGTYEQYF
TGTGCCCCTCAGGGGACCTACGAGCAGTACTTC
>-|TRBD2|TRBV27|TRBJ2-3
CASSELAGPDTQYF
TGTGCCAGCAGTGAGTTAGCGGGCCCAGATACGCAGTATTTT
>-|TRBD1|TRBV6-5|TRBJ2-5
CASRRQGTGRQTQYF
TGTGCCAGCAGACGACAAGGGACAGGGAGGCAGACCCAGTACTTC
>-|-|TRBV10-3|TRBJ2-3
CAIRRDGDTQYF
TGTGCCATCAGAAGGGACGGAGATACGCAGTATTTT
>once|-|TRBV28|TRBJ1-2
CASTLGGARDYGYTF
TGTGCCAGCACCTTGGGGGGGGCGCGAGACTATGGCTACACCTTC
>-|TRBD2|TRBV4-1|TRBJ2-5
CASSQGTSGGQETQYF
TGCGCCAGCAGCCAAGGGACTAGCGGGGGCCAAGAGACCCAGTACTTC
>-|-|TRBV7-8|TRBJ1-6
CASSLGDPGAPLHF
TGTGCCAGCAGCTTAGGGGACCCCGGGGCACCCCTCCACTTT
>-|TRBD1|TRBV29-1|TRBJ1-1
CSVAGQGAFEAFF
TGCAGCGTAGCAGGACAGGGGGCTTTTGAAGCTTTCTTT
>-|TRBD1|TRBV19|TRBJ1-5
CASSTGQPGGGNQPQHF
TGTGCCAGTAGTACGGGACAGCCTGGGGGAGGCAATCAGCCCCAGCATTTT
>-|-|TRBV4-1|TRBJ2-7
CASSPLSGAFSYEQYF
TGCGCCAGCAGCCCCTTGTCAGGGGCCTTCTCCTACGAGCAGTACTTC
>-|-|TRBV6-4|TRBJ2-1
CASLPAIRGDPTYNEQFF
TGTGCCAGTCTTCCCGCCATCAGGGGGGACCCTACCTACAATGAGCAGTTCTTC
>-|-|TRBV5-1|TRBJ1-4
CASSLAGAPEKLFF
TGCGCCAGCAGCTTGGCCGGGGCTCCGGAAAAACTGTTTTTT
>once|-|TRBV11-2|TRBJ1-1
CASSFGGQGNTEAFF
TGTGCCAGCAGCTTTGGTGGGCAGGGGAACACTGAAGCTTTCTTT
>-|TRBD1|TRBV13|TRBJ2-5
CASSPGGARETQYF
TGTGCCAGCAGCCCAGGGGGCGCGCGGGAGACCCAGTACTTC
>-|-|TRBV6-6|TRBJ1-2
CASNPGLNYGYTF
TGTGCCAGCAACCCAGGACTTAACTATGGCTACACCTTC
>-|-|TRBV4-1|TRBJ1-2
CASSQGFGVYGYTF
TGCGCCAGCAGCCAAGGTTTCGGGGTCTATGGCTACACCTTC
>few|-|TRBV2|TRBJ1-2
CASSPDKETYGYTF
TGTGCCAGCAGTCCCGACAAAGAGACCTATGGCTACACCTTC
>-|TRBD2|TRBV4-2|TRBJ2-4
CASSQAHRGGPDIQYF
TGTGCCAGCAGCCAAGCTCACCGGGGGGGGCCGGACATTCAGTACTTC
>once|-|TRBV5-1|TRBJ2-1
CASSLASDRGNEQFF
TGCGCCAGCAGCTTGGCCTCTGACCGAGGCAATGAGCAGTTCTTC
>-|-|TRBV28|TRBJ2-4
CATAQNIQYF
TGTGCCACAGCCCAAAACATTCAGTACTTC
>-|TRBD1|TRBV5-4|TRBJ2-7
CASSGRQGTTQEQYF
TGTGCCAGCAGCGGACGACAGGGCACCACGCAGGAGCAGTACTTC
>-|-|TRBV7-3|TRBJ2-7
CASSSQVSYEQYF
TGTGCCAGCAGCTCCCAGGTTTCCTACGAGCAGTACTTC
>once|TRBD2|TRBV14|TRBJ2-2
CASSRLAGVPTGELFF
TGTGCCAGCAGCCGACTAGCGGGAGTCCCCACCGGGGAGCTGTTTTTT
>-|TRBD2|TRBV5-1|TRBJ2-5
CASSLAASGGETQYF
TGCGCCAGCAGCTTGGCCGCTAGCGGGGGGGAGACCCAGTACTTC
>-|-|TRBV19|TRBJ2-2
CASSIGGYTGELFF
TGTGCCAGTAGTATAGGGGGATACACCGGGGAGCTGTTTTTT
>-|-|TRBV19|TRBJ2-2
CASSTFGSTGELFF
TGTGCCAGTAGTACCTTCGGGAGCACCGGGGAGCTGTTTTTT
>-|TRBD2|TRBV7-2|TRBJ2-1
CASSLATSGGAIEQFF
TGTGCCAGCAGCTTAGCCACTAGCGGGGGGGCTATTGAGCAGTTCTTC
>-|-|TRBV6-1|TRBJ1-6
CASSPGRNSPLHF
TGTGCCAGCAGTCCTGGACGTAATTCACCCCTCCACTTT
>-|-|TRBV5-4|TRBJ2-2
CASSLELANTGELFF
TGTGCCAGCAGCTTAGAACTAGCGAACACCGGGGAGCTGTTTTTT
>once|TRBD2|TRBV6-1|TRBJ2-7
CASMRREYYEQYF
TGTGCCAGCATGCGGCGGGAGTACTACGAGCAGTACTTC
>-|-|TRBV9|TRBJ1-6
CASSVEDSLYNSPLHF
TGTGCCAGCAGCGTAGAGGACAGCCTGTATAATTCACCCCTCCACTTT
>-|-|TRBV28|TRBJ1-1
CASSPSEAGPPEAFF
TGTGCCAGCAGCCCATCGGAGGCAGGGCCCCCGGAAGCTTTCTTT
>few|-|TRBV4-1|TRBJ2-6
CASSQGRGSGANVLTF
TGCGCCAGCAGCCAAGGCAGGGGCTCTGGGGCCAACGTCCTGACTTTC